These T cell receptor beta chains were read from a single sample in a study of OX40 agonist ivuxolimab in advanced cancers. Libraries were prepared by immunoSEQ multiplex PCR; TCRdb keeps only in-frame clonotypes and omits some of them. The data contain some 70,000 clones, around 87% of them singletons. This sample comprised CD4+ or CD8+ T cells sorted from blood, obtained in a trial of the OX40 agonist ivuxolimab. These receptors all stem from an adult with an advanced solid tumor such as melanoma, head and neck, liver or kidney cancer. The CDR3 runs from the conserved cysteine through the conserved F or W. Each record gives: V gene, clone size, D gene, J gene, CDR3 DNA, CDR3 protein. A D gene is named only where the DNA matches it firmly. Where a row states a size, it is once, few, many or the class of an expanded clone; other rows omit it.

V gene: TRBV7-2
clone size: NA
D gene: NA
J gene: TRBJ2-5
CDR3 DNA: TGTGCCAGCAGCTCATACGGCCCGGGAGAGACCCAGTACTTC
CDR3 protein: CASSSYGPGETQYF

V gene: TRBV18
clone size: NA
D gene: NA
J gene: TRBJ1-1
CDR3 DNA: TGTGCCAGCTCCTCGGGGAGGGGGAGGACTGAAGCTTTCTTT
CDR3 protein: CASSSGRGRTEAFF

V gene: TRBV4-3
clone size: NA
D gene: NA
J gene: TRBJ2-1
CDR3 DNA: TGCGCCAGCAGCCCCTATGGGATCTCCACCTACAATGAGCAGTTCTTC
CDR3 protein: CASSPYGISTYNEQFF

V gene: TRBV7-8
clone size: NA
D gene: NA
J gene: TRBJ1-1
CDR3 DNA: TGTGCCAGCAGCTTTGGGGAAGGGGCTGAAGCTTTCTTT
CDR3 protein: CASSFGEGAEAFF

V gene: TRBV6-5
clone size: once
D gene: TRBD1
J gene: TRBJ2-7
CDR3 DNA: TGTGCCAGCAGGCGTCGACAGGGGAGCTACGAGCAGTACTTC
CDR3 protein: CASRRRQGSYEQYF

V gene: TRBV9
clone size: NA
D gene: TRBD2
J gene: TRBJ2-7
CDR3 DNA: TGTGCCAGCAGCCCAAGCGGGACTAGCCTAACCTACGAGCAGTACTTC
CDR3 protein: CASSPSGTSLTYEQYF

V gene: TRBV9
clone size: NA
D gene: TRBD1
J gene: TRBJ2-1
CDR3 DNA: TGTGCCAGCAGCGTAGGACAGGGTTACAATGAGCAGTTCTTC
CDR3 protein: CASSVGQGYNEQFF

V gene: TRBV27
clone size: NA
D gene: TRBD1
J gene: TRBJ2-4
CDR3 DNA: TGTGCCAGCAGTCTCGGGACAGGGGGCGCCAAAAACATTCAGTACTTC
CDR3 protein: CASSLGTGGAKNIQYF

V gene: TRBV9
clone size: NA
D gene: NA
J gene: TRBJ1-4
CDR3 DNA: TGTGCCAGCAGCGCAATGGGCAGGGAGGGTGAAAAACTGTTTTTT
CDR3 protein: CASSAMGREGEKLFF

V gene: TRBV5-1
clone size: NA
D gene: TRBD1
J gene: TRBJ2-7
CDR3 DNA: TGCGCCAGCAGCAGGGACAGCTACTCCTACGAGCAGTACTTC
CDR3 protein: CASSRDSYSYEQYF

V gene: TRBV28
clone size: once
D gene: NA
J gene: TRBJ2-1
CDR3 DNA: TGTGCCAGCAGTTTAGAATATGGGGGCGGGAGTTACAATGAGCAGTTCTTC
CDR3 protein: CASSLEYGGGSYNEQFF

V gene: TRBV2
clone size: NA
D gene: NA
J gene: TRBJ2-1
CDR3 DNA: TGTGCCAGCGGACGACAGACACGGGGCAATGAGCAGTTCTTC
CDR3 protein: CASGRQTRGNEQFF

V gene: TRBV6-1
clone size: NA
D gene: NA
J gene: TRBJ1-3
CDR3 DNA: TGTGCCAGCAGTGAAGCAGATTCTGGAAACACCATATATTTT
CDR3 protein: CASSEADSGNTIYF

V gene: TRBV28
clone size: NA
D gene: TRBD2
J gene: TRBJ2-5
CDR3 DNA: TGTGCCAGCAGTTCTTGGGCTAGCGGACAAGAGACCCAGTACTTC
CDR3 protein: CASSSWASGQETQYF

V gene: TRBV7-8
clone size: NA
D gene: NA
J gene: TRBJ1-1
CDR3 DNA: TGTGCCAGCAGCCTCTCCGTGCTCACTGAAGCTTTCTTT
CDR3 protein: CASSLSVLTEAFF

V gene: TRBV27
clone size: NA
D gene: NA
J gene: TRBJ2-3
CDR3 DNA: TGTGCCAGCAGACTAGCCGGTGTGGGTACGCAGTATTTT
CDR3 protein: CASRLAGVGTQYF

V gene: TRBV11-2
clone size: NA
D gene: NA
J gene: TRBJ2-1
CDR3 DNA: TGTGCCAGCAGTCCCCTCCGGGGACCAGCTCTGTGGGATGAGCAGTTCTTC
CDR3 protein: CASSPLRGPALWDEQFF

V gene: TRBV11-2
clone size: NA
D gene: TRBD2
J gene: TRBJ2-5
CDR3 DNA: TGTGCCAGCATGCTCTTGCGGGGGAGGGGAGAGACCCAGTACTTC
CDR3 protein: CASMLLRGRGETQYF

V gene: TRBV7-2
clone size: NA
D gene: NA
J gene: TRBJ2-3
CDR3 DNA: TGTGCCAGCAGCATCCCGAACTCAGCCAGGGTGGATACGCAGTATTTT
CDR3 protein: CASSIPNSARVDTQYF

V gene: TRBV27
clone size: few
D gene: NA
J gene: TRBJ2-5
CDR3 DNA: TGTGCCAGCAGTTTTGTAGGGAGGGAGACCCAGTACTTC
CDR3 protein: CASSFVGRETQYF

V gene: TRBV6-1
clone size: NA
D gene: TRBD2
J gene: TRBJ2-1
CDR3 DNA: TGTGCCAGCAGTGTAGGACTAGCGGGAGATTTAGGGCAGTTCTTC
CDR3 protein: CASSVGLAGDLGQFF

V gene: TRBV19
clone size: NA
D gene: TRBD1
J gene: TRBJ1-2
CDR3 DNA: TGTGCCAGTAGTACACCGGGACAGGGGTATCATGGCTACACCTTC
CDR3 protein: CASSTPGQGYHGYTF

V gene: TRBV28
clone size: NA
D gene: TRBD1
J gene: TRBJ1-5
CDR3 DNA: TGTGCCAGCGGGGTACCGGGACAGCTTAGCAATCAGCCCCAGCATTTT
CDR3 protein: CASGVPGQLSNQPQHF

V gene: TRBV18
clone size: NA
D gene: NA
J gene: TRBJ2-3
CDR3 DNA: TGTGCCAGCTCACCACCAAGAGGGGAGCGGGATACGCAGTATTTT
CDR3 protein: CASSPPRGERDTQYF

V gene: TRBV6-1
clone size: NA
D gene: TRBD1
J gene: TRBJ2-7
CDR3 DNA: TGTGCCAGCAGTACTTCAGGGGGCCCCTACGAGCAGTACTTC
CDR3 protein: CASSTSGGPYEQYF

V gene: TRBV6-6
clone size: once
D gene: TRBD2
J gene: TRBJ2-1
CDR3 DNA: TGTGCCAGCGGACTAGCGGGGGACAATGAGCAGTTCTTC
CDR3 protein: CASGLAGDNEQFF

V gene: TRBV28
clone size: once
D gene: NA
J gene: TRBJ2-1
CDR3 DNA: TGTGCCAGCAGAAGGAGGGCCGTATGGGGGACAGTCGGTGAGCAGTTCTTC
CDR3 protein: CASRRRAVWGTVGEQFF

V gene: TRBV9
clone size: few
D gene: TRBD2
J gene: TRBJ2-2
CDR3 DNA: TGTGCCAGCAGCAGGACTAGCCTGAACACCGGGGAGCTGTTTTTT
CDR3 protein: CASSRTSLNTGELFF

V gene: TRBV11-2
clone size: few
D gene: NA
J gene: TRBJ2-3
CDR3 DNA: TGTGCCAGCAGCTTCGCTAGCTTCGGATACACAGATACGCAGTATTTT
CDR3 protein: CASSFASFGYTDTQYF

V gene: TRBV7-3
clone size: few
D gene: NA
J gene: TRBJ2-2
CDR3 DNA: TGTGCCAGCAGCTTAAAAGGGATGAACACCGGGGAGCTGTTTTTT
CDR3 protein: CASSLKGMNTGELFF

V gene: TRBV6-6
clone size: NA
D gene: NA
J gene: TRBJ2-3
CDR3 DNA: TGTGCCAGCAGTTACTCTTACGGAAACACAGATACGCAGTATTTT
CDR3 protein: CASSYSYGNTDTQYF

V gene: TRBV7-3
clone size: NA
D gene: TRBD2
J gene: TRBJ2-3
CDR3 DNA: TGTGCCAGCAGCCTCCTCTCCCCCTGGACTAGCGGGAGGAAGGCAGATACGCAGTATTTT
CDR3 protein: CASSLLSPWTSGRKADTQYF

V gene: TRBV5-1
clone size: NA
D gene: NA
J gene: TRBJ1-1
CDR3 DNA: TGCGCCAGCAGCTTGGATGACTGGGGGCAAGCTTTCTTT
CDR3 protein: CASSLDDWGQAFF

V gene: TRBV27
clone size: NA
D gene: TRBD1
J gene: TRBJ1-6
CDR3 DNA: TGTGCCAGCAGTTTGGTTGGACAGGGGGGAAATTCACCCCTCCACTTT
CDR3 protein: CASSLVGQGGNSPLHF

V gene: TRBV6-5
clone size: once
D gene: NA
J gene: TRBJ2-7
CDR3 DNA: TGTGCCAGCAGTTATGGGGGGCAGCAGTACTTC
CDR3 protein: CASSYGGQQYF

V gene: TRBV27
clone size: NA
D gene: NA
J gene: TRBJ1-1
CDR3 DNA: TGTGCCAGCAGTCCGAGACTCAACCAGGCGAACACTGAAGCTTTCTTT
CDR3 protein: CASSPRLNQANTEAFF

V gene: TRBV27
clone size: NA
D gene: NA
J gene: TRBJ2-3
CDR3 DNA: TGTGCCAGCAGTCCCCACACAGATACGCAGTATTTT
CDR3 protein: CASSPHTDTQYF

V gene: TRBV27
clone size: once
D gene: TRBD1
J gene: TRBJ1-1
CDR3 DNA: TGTGCCAGCAGTTTATCGTTTTGGGACAGGGATATCACTGAAGCTTTCTTT
CDR3 protein: CASSLSFWDRDITEAFF

V gene: TRBV7-8
clone size: NA
D gene: TRBD2
J gene: TRBJ2-3
CDR3 DNA: TGTGCCAGCAGCTTGACTAGCGGGAGCTATGCAGATACGCAGTATTTT
CDR3 protein: CASSLTSGSYADTQYF

V gene: TRBV7-6
clone size: NA
D gene: TRBD1
J gene: TRBJ2-1
CDR3 DNA: TGTGCCAGCAGCCGACAGGGGGCCCACAATGAGCAGTTCTTC
CDR3 protein: CASSRQGAHNEQFF

V gene: TRBV15
clone size: NA
D gene: NA
J gene: TRBJ2-1
CDR3 DNA: TGTGCCACCAGCCAGAGGAGGGTAAATTACAATGAGCAGTTCTTC
CDR3 protein: CATSQRRVNYNEQFF

V gene: TRBV6-5
clone size: NA
D gene: TRBD1
J gene: TRBJ2-4
CDR3 DNA: TGTGCCAGCAAAGGGACAGGGGGAGAAAACATTCAGTACTTC
CDR3 protein: CASKGTGGENIQYF

V gene: TRBV28
clone size: once
D gene: TRBD2
J gene: TRBJ2-5
CDR3 DNA: TGTGCCAGCAGTTTAACTAGCGGGAGTTGGGAGACCCAGTACTTC
CDR3 protein: CASSLTSGSWETQYF

V gene: TRBV18
clone size: NA
D gene: TRBD1
J gene: TRBJ2-7
CDR3 DNA: TGTGCCAGCTCGGGAACAGGGGGAAACTACGAGCAGTACTTC
CDR3 protein: CASSGTGGNYEQYF

V gene: TRBV2
clone size: NA
D gene: NA
J gene: TRBJ2-3
CDR3 DNA: TGTGCCAGCAGTGTACGGGAGCTGGCAGATACGCAGTATTTT
CDR3 protein: CASSVRELADTQYF

V gene: TRBV5-1
clone size: few
D gene: NA
J gene: TRBJ2-5
CDR3 DNA: TGCGCCAGCAGCCCACGCAGAGGCGAAGAGACCCAGTACTTC
CDR3 protein: CASSPRRGEETQYF

V gene: TRBV5-1
clone size: few
D gene: NA
J gene: TRBJ2-1
CDR3 DNA: TGCGCCAGCAGCTCGGTACGTTTGGAGCAGTTCTTC
CDR3 protein: CASSSVRLEQFF

V gene: TRBV15
clone size: NA
D gene: NA
J gene: TRBJ1-4
CDR3 DNA: TGTGCCACCAGCAGAGATAGTTTTCGAGAAAAACTGTTTTTT
CDR3 protein: CATSRDSFREKLFF

V gene: TRBV2
clone size: NA
D gene: NA
J gene: TRBJ1-4
CDR3 DNA: TGTGCCAGCAGCCCGGGGCTCAGAGAAAAACTGTTTTTT
CDR3 protein: CASSPGLREKLFF

V gene: TRBV6-6
clone size: NA
D gene: TRBD2
J gene: TRBJ2-7
CDR3 DNA: TGTGCCAGCAGGGCCTCGGGGAGCGGGAGATCGAACGAGCAGTACTTC
CDR3 protein: CASRASGSGRSNEQYF